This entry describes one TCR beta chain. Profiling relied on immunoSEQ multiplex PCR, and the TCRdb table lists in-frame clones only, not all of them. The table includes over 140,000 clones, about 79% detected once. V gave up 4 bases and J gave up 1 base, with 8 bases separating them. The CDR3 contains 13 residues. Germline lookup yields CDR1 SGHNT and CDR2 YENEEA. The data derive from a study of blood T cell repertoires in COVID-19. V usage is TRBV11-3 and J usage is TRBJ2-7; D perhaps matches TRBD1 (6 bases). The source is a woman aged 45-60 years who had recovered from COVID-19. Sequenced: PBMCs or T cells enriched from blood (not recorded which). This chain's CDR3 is CASSSGTSYEQYF. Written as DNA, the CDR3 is TGTGCCAGCAGCTCAGGGACATCCTACGAGCAGTACTTC.